The 25 T cell receptor beta chains given below trace back to one sample, sequenced in a study of PD-L1 blockade in urothelial cancer (dated by TCRdb to about 2017). The time point label, read with the paper, signifies: peripheral blood 6 weeks after treatment start. Libraries were built with the immunoSEQ multiplex PCR assay. TCRdb took over this immuneACCESS table, retaining in-frame rearrangements with V and J assigned. Such tables are incomplete; in checked studies, under half of the missing clones stem from an unresolved V gene, and the remainder is unexplained. Within this sample are 29,000 or so clones, with less than 90% of them counted one time only. The ten largest account for around 3% of the sample. The sample here was PBMCs, taken around atezolizumab (anti-PD-L1) treatment. These receptors came from a man aged 65-85 years with urothelial cancer.

The table lists this clone with a count of one. The chain carries TRBV6-5 and TRBJ2-3; no definite D call. Germline V gene sequence: CDR1 MNHEY, CDR2 SVGAGI. V gave up 6 bases and J gave up 0 bases, with 13 bases separating them. The length of the CDR3 is 15 residues. This CDR3 reads CASRGKRSSTDTQYF. The CDR3 bases are TGTGCCAGCAGGGGCAAAAGATCTAGCACAGATACGCAGTATTTT.

The chain has TRBV5-1 and TRBJ1-1, with TRBD1 matching 8 bases. Germline loops: CDR1 SGHRS, CDR2 YFSETQ. This CDR3 has 15 residues. Trimming removed 4 bases from V and 5 bases from J; junction bases left unmatched: 10. The DNA for the CDR3 is TGCGCCAGCAGCGGGACTTTACAGGGGGGGACTGAAGCTTTCTTT. This gives the protein CASSGTLQGGTEAFF.

The genes are TRBV13 and TRBJ2-6; D unresolved. The germline CDR1 and CDR2 sequences are PRHDT and FYEKMQ (reference sequence). V was clipped by 6 bases and J by 0 bases, with 3 bases between them. This CDR3 has 13 residues. The CDR3 spells CASSRSGANVLTF. CDR3 DNA: TGTGCCAGCAGTCGCTCTGGGGCCAACGTCCTGACTTTC.

J is TRBJ2-7 and V is TRBV15; D is perhaps TRBD1 (6 bases). CDR1 is LNHNV and CDR2 is YYDKDF in the germline V gene (reference sequence). This CDR3 comprises 15 residues. Trimming cost V 4 bases and J 2 bases, with 15 bases left between them. The CDR3 loop is CATSIEQGPPYEQYF. CDR3 DNA sequence: TGTGCCACCAGCATAGAACAGGGTCCCCCCTACGAGCAGTACTTC.

V gene TRBV27 combines with J gene TRBJ1-1; TRBD1 agrees at 9 bases. Trimming at V came to 2 bases and at J to 10 bases, leaving 8 bases not matched to a gene. CDR1 MNHEY and CDR2 SMNVEV come from the germline V gene (reference sequence). This CDR3 region has 14 residues. The CDR3: CASSLGTGQGRAFF. The DNA for the CDR3 is TGTGCCAGCAGTTTAGGTACGGGACAGGGCCGAGCTTTCTTT.

The V and J genes are TRBV6-6 and TRBJ1-2, with D unclear. Germline CDR1 MNHNY, CDR2 SVGAGI (reference sequence). This CDR3 has 13 amino acids. Trimming removed 6 bases from V and 7 bases from J, with 15 bases in between. CDR3: CASRSAGGPGYTF. CDR3 bases: TGTGCCAGCAGGTCAGCCGGAGGCCCTGGCTACACCTTC.

The sample holds one count of this clone. The chain joins TRBV6-1 to TRBJ1-2, with 8 bases matching TRBD1. This CDR3 is built from 16 residues. CDR1 and CDR2 (germline): MNHNS, SASEGT. Trimming removed 1 base from V and 4 bases from J; junction bases left unmatched: 8. DNA of the CDR3: TGTGCCAGCAGTGAAGGTGAGGGGACAGGACCCTATGGCTACACCTTC. This gives the protein CASSEGEGTGPYGYTF.

The chain links TRBV19 to TRBJ2-5, with 8 bases aligning to TRBD2. V trimming: 7 bases; J trimming: 2 bases; junction bases outside the gene matches: 6. CDR1 is LNHDA, CDR2 SQIVND, per germline (reference sequence). The CDR3 is 14 residues long. In DNA form, the CDR3 reads TGTGCCAGTAAAGAGCGGGGGAGTCAAGAGACCCAGTACTTC. Translation gives CASKERGSQETQYF.

The chain joins TRBV9 to TRBJ1-2; TRBD1 matches 8 bases. From germline, CDR1 is SGDLS and CDR2 YYNGEE. This CDR3 region has 14 residues. V lost 4 bases to trimming and J lost 3 bases; unmatched junction nucleotides: 5. CDR3 loop: CASSFQGAHYGYTF. The CDR3 DNA is TGTGCCAGCAGCTTCCAGGGGGCTCACTATGGCTACACCTTC.

The chain carries TRBV5-1 and TRBJ1-3; 8 bases are shared with TRBD1. With V trimmed by 4 bases and J by 2 bases, 5 bases remained unmatched. Germline loops: CDR1 SGHRS, CDR2 YFSETQ. The CDR3 spans 15 residues. The chain's CDR3 is CASSETGVTGNTIYF. Here the CDR3 DNA reads TGCGCCAGCAGCGAGACAGGGGTCACTGGAAACACCATATATTTT. Combining the CDR3 with reference TRBV5-1 and TRBJ1-3 gives the whole variable domain KAGVTQTPRYLIKTRGQQVTLSCSPISGHRSVSWYQQTPGQGLQFLFEYFSETQRNKGNFPGRFSGRQFSNSRSEMNVSTLELGDSALYLCASSETGVTGNTIYFGEGSWLTVV.

This clone has more than one count but fewer than ten. V is TRBV7-9 and J is TRBJ2-7, with D perhaps TRBD2 (5 bases). V lost 4 bases to trimming and J lost 4 bases, with 8 bases between them. The CDR3 spans 12 residues. Germline CDR1 is SEHNR and CDR2 is FQNEAQ (reference sequence). The DNA for the CDR3 is TGTGCCAGCAGCTCGGGATTTTACGAGCAGTACTTC. It codes for CASSSGFYEQYF.

The chain couples TRBV9 to TRBJ2-1, with D maybe TRBD2 (5 bases). V lost 0 bases, J lost 9 bases, and 16 bases lay in between. The length of the CDR3 is 15 residues. Germline V CDR1 and CDR2: SGDLS, YYNGEE. In nucleotides, the CDR3 is TGTGCCAGCAGCGTAGTTCCGGTTCCGGGGTCTGAGCAGTTCTTC. This translates into CASSVVPVPGSEQFF.

This clone counts as medium-sized. CDR3 sequence reads: CASSLPPGYEQYF. As DNA, the CDR3 is TGTGCCAGCAGTTTACCCCCGGGCTACGAGCAGTACTTC. This chain links TRBV11-2 with TRBJ2-7, with D uncertain. This CDR3 contains 13 residues. Trimming took 6 bases from V and 3 from J, leaving 12 bases between them. CDR1 and CDR2 (germline): SGHAT, FQNNGV.

Notes on this clone: The same CDR3 can be traced to other DNA sequences in this sample. V is TRBV5-4 and J is TRBJ2-1, with 11 bases aligning to TRBD2. The CDR3 has 17 amino acids. V was pared by 4 bases and J by 5 bases, with 11 bases of the junction left unmatched. Germline loops: CDR1 SGHNT, CDR2 YYREEE (reference sequence). The CDR3 region is CASSPGLAGGPNNEQFF. DNA for the CDR3: TGTGCCAGCAGCCCGGGTTTAGCGGGAGGGCCAAACAATGAGCAGTTCTTC.

The chain joins TRBV2 to TRBJ2-2; 9 nucleotides align to TRBD1. V dropped 6 bases and J dropped 0; count of bases not matched to a gene: 8. Germline lookup yields CDR1 SNHLY and CDR2 FYNNEI. This CDR3 has 17 amino acids. This CDR3 is CASRATGGVANTGELFF. The CDR3 nucleotides read TGTGCCAGCAGAGCGACAGGGGGTGTTGCGAACACCGGGGAGCTGTTTTTT.

V usage is TRBV19 and J usage is TRBJ1-1; D perhaps matches TRBD1 (6 bases). Per the germline V gene, CDR1 is LNHDA and CDR2 is SQIVND (reference sequence). V was clipped by 5 bases and J by 1 base, with 14 bases between them. The CDR3 sequence is 15 residues long. The CDR3 DNA sequence: TGTGCCAGTAGTCTTCTTCGACAGGCGAACACTGAAGCTTTCTTT. This translates into CASSLLRQANTEAFF. Combining the CDR3 with reference TRBV19 and TRBJ1-1 gives the whole variable domain DGGITQSPKYLFRKEGQNVTLSCEQNLNHDAMYWYRQDPGQGLRLIYYSQIVNDFQKGDIAEGYSVSREKKESFPLTVTSAQKNPTAFYLCASSLLRQANTEAFFGQGTRLTVV.

The rearrangement uses TRBV13 and TRBJ1-1; D may be TRBD1 (5 bases). The CDR3 totals 14 residues. Looked up from germline, CDR1 is PRHDT and CDR2 is FYEKMQ (reference sequence). Trimming stripped 3 bases from V and 5 bases from J, with 13 bases between. CDR3 residues: CASSLISGETEAFF. For the CDR3, the DNA is TGTGCCAGCAGCTTGATATCGGGGGAGACTGAAGCTTTCTTT.

The chain employs TRBV6-5 and TRBJ1-5, with D possibly matching TRBD1 (6 bases). This CDR3 has 15 amino acids. Between the trimmed V and J ends, which lost 2 bases and 0 bases, there was a span of 8 bases. CDR1 is MNHEY and CDR2 is SVGAGI in the germline V gene. CDR3 nucleotides: TGTGCCAGCAGTTACGGACAGAATAGCAATCAGCCCCAGCATTTT. Its protein is CASSYGQNSNQPQHF.

In DNA, the CDR3 is TGTGCCAGCAGCGTAGAGCTCACGACAGGGCGAGGGGGCGGGGAGCTGTTTTTT. Translating gives CASSVELTTGRGGGELFF. The chain has TRBV9 and TRBJ2-2; 7 positions agree with TRBD1. Germline CDR1 SGDLS, CDR2 YYNGEE. Trimming took 0 bases from V and 7 from J; bases not matched to a gene: 15. The CDR3 is 18 amino acids.

This chain connects TRBV6-5 to TRBJ1-2; 11 nucleotides line up with TRBD1. CDR3 length equals 15 residues. The trim removed 2 bases at V and 2 bases at J, leaving 1 base unmatched. The germline gives CDR1 MNHEY, CDR2 SVGAGI. The CDR3 here is CASSYRDRGNYGYTF. CDR3 nucleotide sequence: TGTGCCAGCAGTTACCGGGACAGGGGGAACTATGGCTACACCTTC.

The sample holds one count of this clone. The chain has TRBV6-4 and TRBJ1-2; 8 nucleotides align to TRBD1. The CDR3 has 13 amino acids. Germline V CDR1 and CDR2: MRHNA, SNTAGT. Trimming removed 4 bases from V and 7 bases from J; junction bases left unmatched: 5. CDR3: CASSAAGGFGYTF. The CDR3 DNA sequence: TGTGCCAGCAGTGCGGCAGGGGGCTTTGGCTACACCTTC.

The rearrangement uses TRBV5-4 and TRBJ1-2; 8 nucleotides align to TRBD1. Germline V lookup: CDR1 SGHNT, CDR2 YYREEE (reference sequence). The CDR3 sequence is 14 residues long. V gave up 2 bases and J gave up 4 bases; unmatched junction bases: 4. The CDR3 DNA follows: TGTGCCAGCAGCTTACAGGGGGAAAGCTATGGCTACACCTTC. This codes for CASSLQGESYGYTF.

This chain connects TRBV13 to TRBJ2-1, with unresolved D. Germline V CDR1 and CDR2: PRHDT, FYEKMQ (reference sequence). The CDR3 consists of 13 residues. The germline V and J ends were trimmed by 2 bases and 9 bases, with 11 bases remaining between them. CDR3 DNA: TGTGCCAGCAGCTTAATCAGAGACTCTGAGCAGTTCTTC. As protein: CASSLIRDSEQFF.

In DNA form, the CDR3 reads TGTGCCAGCAGCCCCGACAGGGGGAGAAGGAACACTGAAGCTTTCTTT. Its translation is CASSPDRGRRNTEAFF. The V and J genes are TRBV5-6 and TRBJ1-1, with 9 bases that match TRBD1. Germline V gene sequence: CDR1 SGHDT, CDR2 YYEEEE. V shed 4 bases and J 1 base; nucleotides not matched to a gene: 8. The length of the CDR3 is 16 residues.

The genes are TRBV10-3 and TRBJ2-7, with D maybe TRBD2 (6 bases). V was trimmed by 0 bases and J by 7 bases, leaving 7 bases between them. The CDR3 runs 12 residues. Germline CDR1 is ENHRY and CDR2 is SYGVKD. CDR3 nucleotides: TGTGCCATCAGTGAGTCGCTAGCGGAGCAGTACTTC. Translation: CAISESLAEQYF.